This TCR beta chain was profiled in a study of cytomegalovirus exposure and HLA in healthy donors. On this clone itself: Antigen specificity is unknown.

From germline, CDR1 is SGHVS and CDR2 FQNEAQ. The CDR3 covers 16 residues. The V end lost 0 bases, the J end lost 7 bases, and 13 bases lay between the germline ends. A multiplex PCR was run with 60 Vbeta primers and 13 Jbeta primers. Clones were sequenced by immunoSEQ multiplex PCR, and TCRdb holds only the in-frame ones, with some missing. The sample lists about 160,000 clones; around 75% were seen once. Study-level points and caveats: Among immune exposure information, only CMV serostatus was available. The study put 150 or so TCR beta chains on its list as cytomegalovirus-associated. Because they were indistinguishable, some V segments, including TRBV6-2 and TRBV6-3, were excluded.

Sequenced material: PBMCs. This TCR came from a human donor in good health. This chain connects TRBV7-8 to TRBJ1-6, with D unresolved. The CDR3 DNA sequence: TGTGCCAGCAGCTTAGCTTCCGGGATGGGCAATTCACCCCTCCACTTT. Translating it yields CASSLASGMGNSPLHF.